This passage covers 27 T cell receptor beta chains from one sample sequenced in a study of control samples from healthy donors and cancer patients. The data were produced by immunoSEQ multiplex PCR, yet TCRdb's version contains in-frame clones alone and is incomplete. The sample records over 100,000 clones, around 90% being singletons. Material: blood. Source of these receptors: a woman younger than 35 in good health.

The chain uses TRBV7-6 and TRBJ1-1; 10 positions match TRBD1. Germline V lookup: CDR1 SGHVS, CDR2 FNYEAQ. The CDR3 sequence is 16 residues long. The V segment lost 3 bases and the J segment 5 bases; nucleotides outside the gene matches: 9. The CDR3 bases are TGTGCCAGCAGCTTCCGGCGGGACAGGGGACTTACTGAAGCTTTCTTT. It is translated as CASSFRRDRGLTEAFF.

The V and J genes are TRBV15 and TRBJ2-3; 7 bases fit TRBD2. There are 15 residues in the CDR3. Germline V lookup: CDR1 LNHNV, CDR2 YYDKDF (reference sequence). After removal of 0 bases from V and 3 bases from J, the junction contained 3 bases not matched to a gene. The CDR3 sequence: CATSRDAGDTDTQYF. The CDR3 DNA reads TGTGCCACCAGCAGAGATGCGGGAGATACAGATACGCAGTATTTT.

The rearrangement links TRBV7-6 to TRBJ2-5; possibly TRBD2 for D (6 bases). This CDR3 region has 20 residues. Germline loops: CDR1 SGHVS, CDR2 FNYEAQ. V was trimmed by 1 base and J by 1 base, leaving 25 bases between them. The CDR3 DNA sequence: TGTGCCAGCAGCTTAGATTCCGCCCCGGGGACCCAGGAGGGCCAAGAGACCCAGTACTTC. The encoded protein is CASSLDSAPGTQEGQETQYF.

The chain combines TRBV27 with TRBJ2-7, with D perhaps matching TRBD1 (5 bases). The V gene's germline CDR1 is MNHEY and CDR2 SMNVEV (reference sequence). The CDR3 extends over 13 amino acids. V dropped 3 bases and J dropped 5 bases, with 11 bases sitting between them. CDR3 nucleotide sequence: TGTGCCAGCAGTTTCATCAGGGCCCACGAGCAGTACTTC. Amino acids: CASSFIRAHEQYF.

The chain recombines TRBV9 with TRBJ2-3; D unresolved. This CDR3 region has 16 residues. CDR1 is SGDLS, CDR2 YYNGEE, per germline. Trimming took off 4 bases at V and 2 bases at J, with 17 bases between the two ends. The CDR3: CASSSWSVGFTDTQYF. For the CDR3, the DNA is TGTGCCAGCAGCTCCTGGTCGGTGGGATTCACAGATACGCAGTATTTT.

This rearrangement joins TRBV7-9 to TRBJ1-2; TRBD1 matches 8 bases. CDR1 and CDR2 (germline): SEHNR, FQNEAQ (reference sequence). Unmatched junction bases numbered 6, after V lost 5 bases and J lost 1 base. The CDR3 has 15 residues. CDR3: CASSRKTGDNYGYTF. As DNA, the CDR3 is TGTGCCAGCAGCCGTAAGACAGGGGATAACTATGGCTACACCTTC.

This clone has just a few counts. This chain connects TRBV7-8 to TRBJ1-2; D remains unclear. V was pared by 6 bases and J by 3 bases, with 17 bases between. Germline assignment: CDR1 SGHVS and CDR2 FQNEAQ. This CDR3 region has 15 residues. The CDR3 loop is CASSWNPLDHYGYTF. CDR3 sequence (DNA): TGTGCCAGCAGTTGGAACCCCTTAGACCACTATGGCTACACCTTC.

This clone was picked up a small number of times. This sequence joins TRBV6-5 and TRBJ1-2; D gene unclear. This CDR3 region has 14 residues. Per the germline V gene, CDR1 is MNHEY and CDR2 is SVGAGI. V lost 0 bases and J lost 7, with 12 bases in between. CDR3: CASSYSTADAGYTF. The CDR3 bases are TGTGCCAGCAGTTACTCGACGGCCGACGCTGGCTACACCTTC.

This rearrangement joins TRBV7-9 to TRBJ1-3, with D unclear. The V gene's germline CDR1 is SEHNR and CDR2 FQNEAQ (reference sequence). The CDR3 length is 14 residues. V lost 0 bases to trimming and J lost 4 bases, with 7 bases between them. The CDR3 loop is CASSLASDGNTIYF. The DNA for the CDR3 is TGTGCCAGCAGCTTAGCGTCGGACGGAAACACCATATATTTT.

This clone was observed a single time. The gene calls are TRBV4-2 and TRBJ2-7; TRBD2 matches 7 bases. Germline CDR1 and CDR2: LGHNA and YNFKEQ. J gave up 2 bases and V 1 base, and 2 bases lay outside the gene matches. CDR3 length equals 14 residues. CDR3 sequence: CASSQGSGAYEQYF. CDR3 bases: TGTGCCAGCAGCCAAGGGAGCGGGGCCTACGAGCAGTACTTC.

The chain combines TRBV6-4 with TRBJ2-3; D is possibly TRBD1 (6 bases). Germline V gives CDR1 MRHNA, CDR2 SNTAGT. Trimming took off 2 bases at V and 1 base at J, with 7 bases between the two ends. This CDR3 contains 14 residues. Here the CDR3 DNA reads TGTGCCAGCAGTGACGCAGGGGGCACAGATACGCAGTATTTT. Translation gives CASSDAGGTDTQYF.

This rearrangement joins TRBV7-2 to TRBJ1-1; D ambiguous. V lost 5 bases, J lost 1 base, and 8 bases lay in between. Germline assignment: CDR1 SGHTA and CDR2 FQGNSA. The CDR3 extends over 13 amino acids. The CDR3 sequence: CASSPAGNTEAFF. In DNA form, the CDR3 reads TGTGCCAGCAGCCCCGCAGGGAACACTGAAGCTTTCTTT.

This chain uses TRBV25-1 with TRBJ1-2; the match to TRBD1 covers 7 bases. V was pared by 8 bases and J by 4 bases, with 7 bases of the junction left unmatched. The CDR3 runs 13 residues. CDR1 and CDR2 (germline): MGHDK, SYGVNS. The CDR3 sequence: CASRTTGVYGYTF. The CDR3 DNA reads TGTGCCAGCCGTACAACAGGGGTCTATGGCTACACCTTC.

The V call is TRBV3-1 (or the pseudogene TRBV3-2), the J call TRBJ2-5, with D possibly TRBD1 on 5 matching bases. V lost 0 bases, J lost 5 bases, and 13 bases lay in between. CDR1 and CDR2 from the germline V gene are LGHDT and YNNKEL (reference sequence). This CDR3 region has 15 residues. CDR3 sequence (DNA): TGTGCCAGCAGCCAAGACAAGGGGTTTCTGGAGACCCAGTACTTC. It is translated as CASSQDKGFLETQYF.

This clone has a single count. This chain links TRBV4-2 with TRBJ1-1; the D gene is possibly TRBD1 (6 bases). The V and J ends lost 0 bases and 5 bases respectively, with 13 bases between them. The V gene's germline CDR1 is LGHNA and CDR2 YNFKEQ. CDR3 size: 15 residues. The CDR3 DNA is TGTGCCAGCAGCCAAGAAGCGGGGGCGGGTACTGAAGCTTTCTTT. Amino acid sequence: CASSQEAGAGTEAFF.

This rearrangement joins TRBV6-2 or TRBV6-3 to TRBJ1-1; possibly TRBD1 for D (6 bases). Germline values: CDR1 MNHEY, CDR2 SVGEGT. This CDR3 region has 14 residues. V was shortened by 5 bases and J by 5 bases, with 15 bases between the two germline ends. Here the CDR3 reads CASSPTGRATEAFF. The CDR3 nucleotides read TGTGCCAGCAGTCCCACAGGGAGGGCTACTGAAGCTTTCTTT.

The chain combines TRBV19 with TRBJ2-5, with D perhaps matching TRBD2 (6 bases). Trimming took 6 bases from V and 7 from J, leaving 15 bases between them. Per the germline V gene, CDR1 is LNHDA and CDR2 is SQIVND (reference sequence). The CDR3 loop spans 13 amino acids. This CDR3 is CASSPDRGTTQYF. CDR3 DNA: TGTGCCAGTAGCCCTGACCGGGGGACGACCCAGTACTTC. The full variable domain, rest sourced from reference TRBV19 and TRBJ2-5, is DGGITQSPKYLFRKEGQNVTLSCEQNLNHDAMYWYRQDPGQGLRLIYYSQIVNDFQKGDIAEGYSVSREKKESFPLTVTSAQKNPTAFYLCASSPDRGTTQYFGPGTRLLVL.

The gene calls are TRBV24-1 and TRBJ1-2; D remains ambiguous. The germline CDR1 and CDR2 sequences are KGHDR and SFDVKD. Trimming pared 3 bases from V and 8 bases from J, leaving 0 bases between. This CDR3 comprises 9 residues. The CDR3: CATSDGYTF. CDR3 nucleotide sequence: TGTGCCACCAGTGATGGCTACACCTTC.

The chain carries TRBV6-5 and TRBJ1-3; no firm D call. The CDR3 covers 14 residues. Germline V gene sequence: CDR1 MNHEY, CDR2 SVGAGI. V was cut by 2 bases and J by 4 bases, with 9 bases left in between. CDR3 residues: CASSYVGKGNTIYF. The CDR3 coding sequence is TGTGCCAGCAGTTACGTCGGCAAGGGAAACACCATATATTTT.

This chain links TRBV2 with TRBJ2-3; 11 nucleotides agree with TRBD2. This CDR3 has 16 amino acids. Germline CDR1 reads SNHLY; CDR2 reads FYNNEI. With V trimmed by 3 bases and J by 3 bases, 5 bases remained unmatched. The DNA for the CDR3 is TGTGCCAGCAGTGACCTACTAGCGGGGGTAACAGATACGCAGTATTTT. Its translation: CASSDLLAGVTDTQYF.

CDR3 residues: CANPPGQHYGYTF. CDR3 DNA: TGTGCCAATCCACCGGGACAGCACTATGGCTACACCTTC. The rearrangement links TRBV19 to TRBJ1-2; 7 positions match TRBD1. V lost 10 bases, J lost 3 bases, and 8 bases stayed unmatched. The germline V gene encodes CDR1 LNHDA and CDR2 SQIVND (reference sequence). The CDR3 totals 13 residues.

The V call is TRBV15, the J call TRBJ1-5; D gene ambiguous. Germline V CDR1 and CDR2: LNHNV, YYDKDF (reference sequence). The CDR3 is 16 residues long. V was trimmed by 0 bases and J by 4 bases, leaving 13 bases between them. CDR3 loop: CATSRDTDSGNQPQHF. The DNA for the CDR3 is TGTGCCACCAGCAGAGATACCGACTCCGGGAATCAGCCCCAGCATTTT.

The chain joins TRBV2 to TRBJ1-1, with 9 bases identical to TRBD1. The junction had 4 bases not matched to a gene; V was cut back by 8 bases and J by 3 bases. CDR1 SNHLY and CDR2 FYNNEI come from the germline V gene. The length of the CDR3 is 13 residues. The CDR3 loop is CASGDREDTEAFF. The CDR3 DNA reads TGTGCCAGCGGGGACAGGGAGGACACTGAAGCTTTCTTT.

The rearrangement links TRBV29-1 to TRBJ2-7; TRBD1 is a possible D gene (5 bases). V shed 7 bases and J shed 2 bases, with 15 bases lying between them. Germline loops: CDR1 SQVTM, CDR2 ANQGSEA. CDR3 size: 13 residues. The CDR3 DNA is TGCAGCGCCTCGCAGGGTTATGCCTACGAGCAGTACTTC. This codes for CSASQGYAYEQYF.

The chain links TRBV6-6 to TRBJ1-1; D gene unclear. V lost 4 bases and J lost 1, with 7 bases in between. The CDR3 spans 13 residues. From germline, CDR1 is MNHNY and CDR2 SVGAGI (reference sequence). The CDR3 DNA is TGTGCCAGCAGTTTGGAGGGGAACACTGAAGCTTTCTTT. Protein sequence: CASSLEGNTEAFF.

This clone appeared a single time. This chain joins TRBV4-3 and TRBJ1-1, with a tentative D call TRBD1 (6 bases). Trimming stripped 0 bases from V and 1 base from J, with 9 bases between. The CDR3 has 15 residues. Germline-derived CDR1 and CDR2 are LGHNA and YSLEER. The CDR3 spells CASSQEGGPNTEAFF. CDR3 coding DNA: TGCGCCAGCAGCCAAGAGGGGGGCCCGAACACTGAAGCTTTCTTT.

The rearrangement joins TRBV24-1 to TRBJ2-2; TRBD2 might be the D (5 bases). Looked up from germline, CDR1 is KGHDR and CDR2 is SFDVKD. The V end lost 3 bases, the J end lost 7 bases, and 11 bases lay between the germline ends. The CDR3 has 14 residues. The CDR3 nucleotides are TGTGCCACCAGTGATGAGGGCTTCAGCGGGGAGCTGTTTTTT. Translated: CATSDEGFSGELFF.